Sequencing of this TCR beta chain was carried out in a study of CD8 T cells in Susac syndrome. Turning to the study itself: Within the sequenced group of Susac syndrome patients, six showed active disease and 8 or 9 were in remission. Patients with Susac syndrome were therapy-naive, taking corticosteroids, with some also receiving intravenous immunoglobulin, or taking intravenous immunoglobulin alone at the time their blood was drawn.

An input of about 0.45 to 1 ug of RNA was subjected to reverse transcription using random hexamers. Amplification of TCR beta CDR3 used immunoSEQ multiplex PCR across 54 Vbeta and 13 Jbeta. A single record per CDR3 protein comes from TCRdb applying MiXCR to the immunoSEQ multiplex PCR reads. The sample contains 130,000 or so distinct CDR3 sequences, nearly 96% of which appear only once. The CD8+ and CD4+ T cells were negatively isolated, with the TEMRA cells enriched by FACS. The sequence was obtained from a human donor with Susac syndrome. The sample taken for sequencing was CD4+ T cells from PBMCs.

CDR3 sequence reads: CATSRAIAEGWYNEQFF. DNA of the CDR3: TGTGCCACCAGCAGAGCAATCGCGGAGGGGTGGTACAATGAGCAGTTCTTC. The V gene is TRBV15, the J gene TRBJ2-1; tentatively, D is TRBD2 (6 bases). This CDR3 has 17 amino acids. Germline lookup yields CDR1 LNHNV and CDR2 YYDKDF (reference sequence). The V and J ends lost 1 base and 4 bases respectively, with 17 bases between them.